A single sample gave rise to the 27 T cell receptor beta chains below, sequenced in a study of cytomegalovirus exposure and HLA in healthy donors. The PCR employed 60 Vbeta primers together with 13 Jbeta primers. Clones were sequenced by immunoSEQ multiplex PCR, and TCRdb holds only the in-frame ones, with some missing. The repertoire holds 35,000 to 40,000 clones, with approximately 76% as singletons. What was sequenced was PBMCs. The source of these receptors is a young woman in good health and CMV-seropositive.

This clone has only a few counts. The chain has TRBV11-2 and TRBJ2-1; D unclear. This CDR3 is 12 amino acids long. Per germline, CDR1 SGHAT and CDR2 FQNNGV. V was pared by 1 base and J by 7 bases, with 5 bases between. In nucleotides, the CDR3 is TGTGCCAGCAGCTTAGCGTTAAATGAGCAGTTCTTC. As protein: CASSLALNEQFF.

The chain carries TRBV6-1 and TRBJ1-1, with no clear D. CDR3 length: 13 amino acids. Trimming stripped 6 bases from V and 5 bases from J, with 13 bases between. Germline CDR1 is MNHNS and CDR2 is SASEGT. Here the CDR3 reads CASRLTERTEAFF. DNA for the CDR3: TGTGCCAGCAGGCTGACGGAGCGGACTGAAGCTTTCTTT.

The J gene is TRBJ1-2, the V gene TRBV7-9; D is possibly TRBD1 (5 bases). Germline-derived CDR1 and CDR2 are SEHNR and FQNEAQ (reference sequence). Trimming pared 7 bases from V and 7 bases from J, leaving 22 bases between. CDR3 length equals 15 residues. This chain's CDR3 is CASNWEAGGQGGYTF. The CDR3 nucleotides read TGTGCCAGCAATTGGGAGGCAGGTGGCCAGGGTGGCTACACCTTC.

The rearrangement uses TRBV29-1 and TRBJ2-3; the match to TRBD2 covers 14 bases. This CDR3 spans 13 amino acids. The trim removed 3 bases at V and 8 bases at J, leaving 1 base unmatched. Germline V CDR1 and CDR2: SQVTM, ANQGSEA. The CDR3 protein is CSVETSGGGTQYF. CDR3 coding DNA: TGCAGCGTTGAGACTAGCGGGGGGGGTACGCAGTATTTT.

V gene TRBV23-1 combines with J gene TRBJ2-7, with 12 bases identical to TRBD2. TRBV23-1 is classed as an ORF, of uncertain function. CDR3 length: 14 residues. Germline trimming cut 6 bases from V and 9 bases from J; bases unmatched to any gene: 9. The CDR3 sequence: CASSKLSTSGGQYF. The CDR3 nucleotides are TGCGCCAGCAGCAAACTTTCGACTAGCGGGGGGCAGTACTTC.

CDR3: CASSPQSPRAGGLFF. CDR3 nucleotide sequence: TGTGCCAGCAGCCCCCAATCCCCTCGCGCGGGAGGTCTGTTCTTC. The chain has TRBV7-2 and TRBJ2-1, with 8 bases identical to TRBD2. The junction had 18 bases not matched to a gene; V was cut back by 5 bases and J by 15 bases. The CDR3 totals 15 residues. Germline V gives CDR1 SGHTA, CDR2 FQGNSA.

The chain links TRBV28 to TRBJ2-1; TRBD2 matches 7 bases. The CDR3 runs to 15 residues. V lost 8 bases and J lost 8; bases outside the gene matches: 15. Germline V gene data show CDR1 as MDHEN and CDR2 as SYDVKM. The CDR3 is CASWVGGGRGDEQFF. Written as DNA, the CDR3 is TGTGCCAGCTGGGTGGGGGGAGGGAGGGGAGATGAGCAGTTCTTC. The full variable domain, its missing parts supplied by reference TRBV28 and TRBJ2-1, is DVKVTQSSRYLVKRTGEKVFLECVQDMDHENMFWYRQDPGLGLRLIYFSYDVKMKEKGDIPEGYSVSREKKERFSLILESASTNQTSMYLCASWVGGGRGDEQFFGPGTRLTVL.

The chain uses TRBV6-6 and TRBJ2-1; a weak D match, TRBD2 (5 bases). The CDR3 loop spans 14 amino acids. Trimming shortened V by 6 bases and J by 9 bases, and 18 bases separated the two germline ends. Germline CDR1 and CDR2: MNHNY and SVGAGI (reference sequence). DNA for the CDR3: TGTGCCAGCAGCCGGGGAACGCGAACACTTGAGCAGTTCTTC. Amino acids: CASSRGTRTLEQFF.

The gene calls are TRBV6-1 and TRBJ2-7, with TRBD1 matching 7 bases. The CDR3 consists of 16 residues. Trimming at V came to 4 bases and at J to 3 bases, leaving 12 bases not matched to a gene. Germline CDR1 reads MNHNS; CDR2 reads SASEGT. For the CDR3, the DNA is TGTGCCAGCAGTGTCGACAGGGCCACAGCCTACTACGAGCAGTACTTC. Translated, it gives CASSVDRATAYYEQYF.

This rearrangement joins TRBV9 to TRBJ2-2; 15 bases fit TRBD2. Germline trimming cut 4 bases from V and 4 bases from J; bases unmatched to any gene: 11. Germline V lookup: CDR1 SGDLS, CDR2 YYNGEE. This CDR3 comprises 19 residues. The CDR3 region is CASSSGLAGGRRITGELFF. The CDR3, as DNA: TGTGCCAGCAGCTCGGGACTAGCGGGGGGTCGGAGAATCACCGGGGAGCTGTTTTTT.

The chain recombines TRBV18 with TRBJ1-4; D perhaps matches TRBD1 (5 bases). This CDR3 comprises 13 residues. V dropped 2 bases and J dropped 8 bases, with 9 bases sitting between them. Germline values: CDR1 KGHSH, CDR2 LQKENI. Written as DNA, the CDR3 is TGTGCCAGCTCACCAGGGACTTTAGAAAAACTGTTTTTT. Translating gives CASSPGTLEKLFF.

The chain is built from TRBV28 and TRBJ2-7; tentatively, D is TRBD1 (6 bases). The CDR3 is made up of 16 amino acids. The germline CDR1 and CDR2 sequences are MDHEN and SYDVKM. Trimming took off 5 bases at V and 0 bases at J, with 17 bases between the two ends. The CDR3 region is CASSTVRGSPSYEQYF. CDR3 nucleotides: TGTGCCAGCAGTACCGTAAGGGGGAGTCCCTCCTACGAGCAGTACTTC.

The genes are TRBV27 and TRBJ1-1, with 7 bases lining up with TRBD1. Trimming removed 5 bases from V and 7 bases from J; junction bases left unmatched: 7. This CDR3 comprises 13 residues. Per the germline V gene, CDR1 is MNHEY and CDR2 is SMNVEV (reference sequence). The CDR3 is CASSTQDRNEAFF. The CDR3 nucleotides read TGTGCCAGCAGTACACAGGACAGGAATGAAGCTTTCTTT.

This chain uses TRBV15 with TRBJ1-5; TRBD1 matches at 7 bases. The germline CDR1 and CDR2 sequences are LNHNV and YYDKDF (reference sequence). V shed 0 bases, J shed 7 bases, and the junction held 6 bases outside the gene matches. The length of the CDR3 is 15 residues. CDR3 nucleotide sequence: TGTGCCACCAGCAGAGATCAACAGGGGTTCCAGCCCCAGCATTTT. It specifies CATSRDQQGFQPQHF.

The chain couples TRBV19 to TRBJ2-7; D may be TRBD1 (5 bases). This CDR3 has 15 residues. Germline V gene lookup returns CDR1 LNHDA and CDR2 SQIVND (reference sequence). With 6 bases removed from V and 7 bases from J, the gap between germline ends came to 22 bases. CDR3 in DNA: TGTGCCAGTAGCACTGGCGTAGGGGTAATCTGGGAGCAGTACTTC. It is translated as CASSTGVGVIWEQYF.

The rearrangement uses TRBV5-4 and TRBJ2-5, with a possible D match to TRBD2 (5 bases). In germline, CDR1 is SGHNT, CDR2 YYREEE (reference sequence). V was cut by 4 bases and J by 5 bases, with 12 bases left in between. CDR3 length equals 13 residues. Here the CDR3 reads CASSDGGPETQYF. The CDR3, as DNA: TGTGCCAGCAGCGACGGAGGCCCTGAGACCCAGTACTTC.

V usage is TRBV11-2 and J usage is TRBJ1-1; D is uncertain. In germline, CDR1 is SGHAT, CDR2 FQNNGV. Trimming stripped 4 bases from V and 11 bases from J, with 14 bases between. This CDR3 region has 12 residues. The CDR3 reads CASSSSSLTAFF. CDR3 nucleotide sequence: TGTGCCAGCAGCTCGAGTTCTTTAACGGCTTTCTTT.

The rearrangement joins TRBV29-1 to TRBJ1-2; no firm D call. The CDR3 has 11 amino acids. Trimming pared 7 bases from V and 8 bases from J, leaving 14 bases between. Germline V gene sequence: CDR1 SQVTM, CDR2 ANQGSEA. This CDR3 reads CSGDPPGGYTF. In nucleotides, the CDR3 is TGCAGCGGCGACCCTCCCGGGGGCTACACCTTC.

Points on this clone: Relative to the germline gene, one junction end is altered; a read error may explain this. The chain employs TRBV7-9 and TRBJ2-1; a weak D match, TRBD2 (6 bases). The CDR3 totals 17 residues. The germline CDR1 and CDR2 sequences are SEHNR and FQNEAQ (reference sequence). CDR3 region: CASSLASASELYNERFF. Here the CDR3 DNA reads TGTGCCAGCAGCTTAGCGTCGGCTAGCGAGTTATACAATGAGCGGTTCTTC.

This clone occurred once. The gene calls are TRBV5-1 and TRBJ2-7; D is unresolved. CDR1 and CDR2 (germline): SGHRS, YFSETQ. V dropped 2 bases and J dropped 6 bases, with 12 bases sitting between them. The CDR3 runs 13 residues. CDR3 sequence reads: CASSFTEEVEQYF. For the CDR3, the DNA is TGCGCCAGCAGCTTCACGGAAGAGGTCGAGCAGTACTTC.

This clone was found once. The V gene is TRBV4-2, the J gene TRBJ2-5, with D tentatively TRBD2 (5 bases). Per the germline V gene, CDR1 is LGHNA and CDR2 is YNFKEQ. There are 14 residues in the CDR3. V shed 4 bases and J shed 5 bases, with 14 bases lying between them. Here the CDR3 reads CASSRARDFETQYF. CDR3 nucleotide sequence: TGTGCCAGCAGCCGAGCGAGGGATTTTGAGACCCAGTACTTC.

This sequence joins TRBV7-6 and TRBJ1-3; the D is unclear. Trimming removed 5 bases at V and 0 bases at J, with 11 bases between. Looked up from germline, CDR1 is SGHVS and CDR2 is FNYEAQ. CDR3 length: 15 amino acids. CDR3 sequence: CASSLVGFSGNTIYF. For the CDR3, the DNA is TGTGCCAGCAGCCTAGTCGGGTTCTCTGGAAACACCATATATTTT.

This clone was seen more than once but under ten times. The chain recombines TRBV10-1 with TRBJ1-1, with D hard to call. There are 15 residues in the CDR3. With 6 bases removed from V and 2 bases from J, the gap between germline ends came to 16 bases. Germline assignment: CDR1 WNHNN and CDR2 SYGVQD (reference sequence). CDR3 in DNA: TGCGCCAGCAGCGATTCGGGAATCGGTAACACTGAAGCTTTCTTT. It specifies CASSDSGIGNTEAFF.

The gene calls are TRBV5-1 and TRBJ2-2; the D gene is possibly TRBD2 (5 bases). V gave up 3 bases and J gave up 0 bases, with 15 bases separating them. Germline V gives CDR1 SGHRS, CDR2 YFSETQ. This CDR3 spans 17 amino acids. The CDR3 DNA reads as TGCGCCAGCAGCTCTATGGAGGTTTACGCGAACACCGGGGAGCTGTTTTTT. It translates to CASSSMEVYANTGELFF.

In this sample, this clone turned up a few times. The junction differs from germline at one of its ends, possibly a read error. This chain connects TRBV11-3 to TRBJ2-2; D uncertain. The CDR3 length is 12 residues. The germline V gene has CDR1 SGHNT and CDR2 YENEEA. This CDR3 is CASRLGVGELFF. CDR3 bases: TGTGCCAGCAGATTAGGTGTAGGGGAGCTGTTTTTT. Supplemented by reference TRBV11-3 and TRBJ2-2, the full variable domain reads EAGVVQSPRYKIIEKKQPVAFWCNPISGHNTLYWYLQNLGQGPELLIRYENEEAVDDSQLPKDRFSAERLKGVDSTLKIQPAELGDSAVYLCASRLGVGELFFGEGSRLTVL.

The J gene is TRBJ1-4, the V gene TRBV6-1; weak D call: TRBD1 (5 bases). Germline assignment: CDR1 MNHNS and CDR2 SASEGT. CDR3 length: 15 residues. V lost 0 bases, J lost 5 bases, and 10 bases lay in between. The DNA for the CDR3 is TGTGCCAGCAGTGAAGCGGCGGGGCTAAATGAAAAACTGTTTTTT. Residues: CASSEAAGLNEKLFF.

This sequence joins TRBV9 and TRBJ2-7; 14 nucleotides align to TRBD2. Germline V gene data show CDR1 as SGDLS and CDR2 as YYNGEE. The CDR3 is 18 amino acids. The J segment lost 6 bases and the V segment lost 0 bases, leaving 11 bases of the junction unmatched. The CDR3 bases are TGTGCCAGCAGCGTAGGGGCCGGGGGGACTAGCGGGGGCGGCGAGCAGTACTTC. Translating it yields CASSVGAGGTSGGGEQYF. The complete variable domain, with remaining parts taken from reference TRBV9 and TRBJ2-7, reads DSGVTQTPKHLITATGQRVTLRCSPRSGDLSVYWYQQSLDQGLQFLIQYYNGEERAKGNILERFSAQQFPDLHSELNLSSLELGDSALYFCASSVGAGGTSGGGEQYFGPGTRLTVT.